The 23 T cell receptor beta chains in this list originate from one sample, sequenced in a study of T cell responses to AZD1222 COVID-19 vaccine. Generated by immunoSEQ multiplex PCR, the TCRdb table keeps only in-frame clones and is missing some. The data hold over 100,000 clones, with roughly 87% observed a single time. The source material was peripheral blood, sampled on day 0 of AZD1222 vaccination. These receptors were obtained from an adult in good health.

The chain is built from TRBV28 and TRBJ1-4, with TRBD1 as a possible D gene (5 bases). CDR3 length equals 15 residues. The V gene lost 5 bases and the J gene lost 8 bases, with 18 bases spanning the gap. From germline, CDR1 is MDHEN and CDR2 SYDVKM. In DNA, the CDR3 is TGTGCCAGCAGTGCCGGGGACGGATTCGGGGAAAAACTGTTTTTT. It specifies CASSAGDGFGEKLFF.

The chain recombines TRBV2 with TRBJ2-5, with D uncertain. The germline V and J ends were trimmed by 8 bases and 2 bases, with 12 bases remaining between them. The CDR3 is 13 residues long. Germline V gene lookup returns CDR1 SNHLY and CDR2 FYNNEI. The CDR3 spells CASLAVTQETQYF. Written as DNA, the CDR3 is TGTGCCAGCCTCGCTGTTACACAAGAGACCCAGTACTTC.

This chain links TRBV30 with TRBJ1-2; D may be TRBD1 (6 bases). CDR3 length equals 13 residues. V was pared by 6 bases and J by 1 base, with 12 bases between. CDR1 and CDR2 from the germline V gene are GTSNPN and SVGIG (reference sequence). CDR3 DNA sequence: TGTGCCTGTCGGGACAAGAATAACTATGGCTACACCTTC. It specifies CACRDKNNYGYTF.

This chain joins TRBV4-3 and TRBJ1-2, with D perhaps TRBD1 (5 bases). V was cut by 4 bases and J by 4 bases, with 22 bases left in between. The CDR3 loop spans 17 amino acids. Germline V gene data show CDR1 as LGHNA and CDR2 as YSLEER. CDR3 sequence reads: CASSPGALEGLVYGYTF. The CDR3 DNA is TGCGCCAGCAGCCCTGGGGCGTTAGAGGGGCTTGTCTATGGCTACACCTTC.

The chain joins TRBV9 to TRBJ1-3, with D perhaps TRBD1 (5 bases). The CDR3 is 14 amino acids. CDR1 and CDR2 (germline): SGDLS, YYNGEE. The V end lost 0 bases, the J end lost 4 bases, and 8 bases lay between the germline ends. The CDR3 here is CASSVEGEGNTIYF. The DNA of the CDR3 is TGTGCCAGCAGCGTAGAAGGGGAAGGAAACACCATATATTTT. The variable domain in full, completed from reference TRBV9 and TRBJ1-3, reads DSGVTQTPKHLITATGQRVTLRCSPRSGDLSVYWYQQSLDQGLQFLIQYYNGEERAKGNILERFSAQQFPDLHSELNLSSLELGDSALYFCASSVEGEGNTIYFGEGSWLTVV.

The chain has TRBV5-5 and TRBJ2-2, with D possibly TRBD2 on 5 matching bases. CDR3 length: 18 amino acids. CDR1 SGHKS and CDR2 YYEKEE come from the germline V gene (reference sequence). V lost 4 bases to trimming and J lost 2 bases, with 21 bases between them. CDR3 region: CASSQPLRRTTNTGELFF. CDR3 in DNA: TGTGCCAGCAGCCAGCCCCTGCGGAGGACCACAAACACCGGGGAGCTGTTTTTT.

V is TRBV10-3 and J is TRBJ2-1; the D is unclear. Trimming stripped 8 bases from V and 6 bases from J, with 11 bases between. CDR3 length: 12 residues. CDR1 and CDR2 from the germline V gene are ENHRY and SYGVKD. CDR3 in amino acids: CAIALEGNEQFF. CDR3 DNA sequence: TGTGCCATCGCCCTAGAAGGCAATGAGCAGTTCTTC.

The chain uses TRBV5-1 and TRBJ1-2, with TRBD1 matching over 7 bases. Germline CDR1 SGHRS, CDR2 YFSETQ. The trim removed 2 bases at V and 2 bases at J, leaving 3 bases unmatched. The CDR3 extends over 14 amino acids. CDR3 in amino acids: CASSFGDSNYGYTF. CDR3 nucleotide sequence: TGCGCCAGCAGCTTTGGGGACAGCAACTATGGCTACACCTTC.

A few counts support this clone. The rearrangement joins TRBV9 to TRBJ2-3; D is unclear. CDR1 and CDR2 (germline): SGDLS, YYNGEE. Trimming stripped 3 bases from V and 2 bases from J, with 4 bases between. The CDR3 is made up of 12 amino acids. CDR3 residues: CASSGNTDTQYF. CDR3 nucleotides: TGTGCCAGCAGCGGGAACACAGATACGCAGTATTTT.

V gene TRBV18 combines with J gene TRBJ2-4, with 8 bases identical to TRBD1. This CDR3 is built from 15 residues. Germline CDR1 reads KGHSH; CDR2 reads LQKENI. V lost 6 bases, J lost 7 bases, and 11 bases stayed unmatched. Here the CDR3 DNA reads TGTGCCAGCTCCCCGGATCAGGGGGCTAGTAACATTCAGTACTTC. Encoded protein: CASSPDQGASNIQYF.

CDR3 sequence (DNA): TGTGCCAGCAGCTTGGGTGGCGGGTCTAGCACAGATACGCAGTATTTT. Translating it yields CASSLGGGSSTDTQYF. The genes are TRBV5-4 and TRBJ2-3, with D perhaps matching TRBD2 (5 bases). The CDR3 consists of 16 residues. CDR1 and CDR2 from the germline V gene are SGHNT and YYREEE (reference sequence). V lost 0 bases to trimming and J lost 0 bases, with 11 bases between them.

The J gene is TRBJ2-1, the V gene TRBV7-2; 13 bases are a match to TRBD2. J lost 7 bases, V lost 5 bases, and 8 bases had no gene match. The V gene's germline CDR1 is SGHTA and CDR2 FQGNSA. This CDR3 is built from 16 residues. The CDR3 DNA reads TGTGCCAGCAGCCCCCCGGGACTAGCGGGGACTAATGAGCAGTTCTTC. It codes for CASSPPGLAGTNEQFF.

The count of this clone is one. CDR3 sequence: CASSTQGGAEAFF. The CDR3 coding sequence is TGTGCCAGCAGTACTCAAGGGGGTGCTGAAGCTTTCTTT. V gene TRBV28 combines with J gene TRBJ1-1; possible D gene TRBD1, 6 bases. Germline CDR1 MDHEN, CDR2 SYDVKM. Trimming pared 5 bases from V and 6 bases from J, leaving 13 bases between. The CDR3 runs 13 residues.

The genes are TRBV7-9 and TRBJ1-2; D ambiguous. Trimming took off 5 bases at V and 5 bases at J, with 18 bases between the two ends. Germline V lookup: CDR1 SEHNR, CDR2 FQNEAQ (reference sequence). This CDR3 has 15 residues. The CDR3 sequence is CASSPRGSDWYGYTF. CDR3 DNA: TGTGCCAGCAGCCCCCGTGGATCAGATTGGTATGGCTACACCTTC.

The gene calls are TRBV2 and TRBJ2-7; 8 bases are a match to TRBD2. V lost 10 bases, J lost 5 bases, and 7 bases stayed unmatched. Germline V gene lookup returns CDR1 SNHLY and CDR2 FYNNEI. The CDR3 contains 12 residues. The CDR3 coding sequence is TGTGCCACGGGTCAGCGGGAGAACGAGCAGTACTTC. Amino acid sequence: CATGQRENEQYF.

DNA of the CDR3: TGTGCCAGCAGTTGGGACAGCCCAGGCTCTGGAAACACCATATATTTT. It yields the protein CASSWDSPGSGNTIYF. This sequence joins TRBV6-5 and TRBJ1-3, with TRBD1 matching over 7 bases. The CDR3 contains 16 residues. Germline V gene lookup returns CDR1 MNHEY and CDR2 SVGAGI. V lost 4 bases and J lost 0; bases outside the gene matches: 6.

Here the CDR3 reads CASSQDTPTGNTIYF. The CDR3 DNA follows: TGTGCCAGCAGCCAAGACACACCCACCGGGAACACCATATATTTT. This chain links TRBV3-1 (or the pseudogene TRBV3-2) with TRBJ1-3; D gene unclear. V was shortened by 0 bases and J by 7 bases, with 13 bases between the two germline ends. This CDR3 comprises 15 residues. CDR1 is LGHDT, CDR2 YNNKEL, per germline (reference sequence).

The V call is TRBV19, the J call TRBJ1-5; D might be TRBD1 (5 bases). V was trimmed by 7 bases and J by 6 bases, leaving 13 bases between them. Looked up from germline, CDR1 is LNHDA and CDR2 is SQIVND (reference sequence). The CDR3 is 13 residues long. In nucleotides, the CDR3 is TGTGCCAGTACATCAGGGCGGGGTCAGCCCCAGCATTTT. This gives the protein CASTSGRGQPQHF.

On this clone itself: Other DNA sequences within the sample encode an identical CDR3. The genes are TRBV7-2 and TRBJ2-3; possible D gene TRBD2, 6 bases. Trimming removed 1 base from V and 1 base from J, with 9 bases in between. Germline values: CDR1 SGHTA, CDR2 FQGNSA. This CDR3 has 15 residues. The CDR3 bases are TGTGCCAGCAGCTTAGACGGGGGTGGCACAGATACGCAGTATTTT. The encoded protein is CASSLDGGGTDTQYF.

V and J are TRBV9 and TRBJ2-1; 7 nucleotides agree with TRBD2. CDR1 is SGDLS and CDR2 is YYNGEE in the germline V gene. The CDR3 loop spans 15 amino acids. The trim removed 3 bases at V and 4 bases at J, leaving 7 bases unmatched. The CDR3 spells CASSAMPGLYNEQFF. CDR3 DNA: TGTGCCAGCAGCGCGATGCCGGGACTATACAATGAGCAGTTCTTC.

The chain combines TRBV5-5 with TRBJ1-5; 7 nucleotides line up with TRBD1. This CDR3 comprises 14 residues. Germline-derived CDR1 and CDR2 are SGHKS and YYEKEE (reference sequence). V dropped 0 bases and J dropped 7; count of bases not matched to a gene: 4. The CDR3 sequence: CASSLDRGGQPQHF. CDR3 DNA sequence: TGTGCCAGCAGCTTGGACAGGGGAGGGCAGCCCCAGCATTTT.

CDR3 amino acids: CATSSFLGQTLNYGYTF. In DNA form, the CDR3 reads TGTGCCACCAGCAGCTTCCTGGGACAGACTCTTAACTATGGCTACACCTTC. The J gene is TRBJ1-2, the V gene TRBV15, with TRBD1 matching over 7 bases. V was pared by 3 bases and J by 1 base, with 11 bases of the junction left unmatched. The CDR3 extends over 17 amino acids. In germline, CDR1 is LNHNV, CDR2 YYDKDF (reference sequence).

This sequence joins TRBV28 and TRBJ2-3; D is unresolved. Germline V gene sequence: CDR1 MDHEN, CDR2 SYDVKM. The CDR3 runs to 11 residues. V was trimmed by 2 bases and J by 3 bases, leaving 0 bases between them. In nucleotides, the CDR3 is TGTGCCAGCAGTTTAACAGATACGCAGTATTTT. It specifies CASSLTDTQYF.